This T cell receptor (beta chain) was captured by sequencing in a study of control samples from healthy donors and cancer patients (dated by TCRdb to 2018 to 2021). The library was generated by the immunoSEQ multiplex PCR assay. In its TCRdb copy, this immuneACCESS table keeps in-frame sequences only and misses some clones. Where compared with another copy, unresolved V genes explain less than half of these, and the others have no known cause. Within this sample are around 81,000 clones, with over 85% of them counted one time only. About 1.5% of the sample rests with the top ten. The germline V gene supplies CDR1 MGHRA and CDR2 YSYEKL. Counted from cysteine to phenylalanine, this CDR3 has 17 amino acids. Just the 51-base CDR3 DNA is kept, in frame starting at base 1. Ends trimmed: V by 1 base, J by 5 bases; bases unmatched to a gene: 13. Regarding this clone: Its binding antigen is unknown. One base away there is no much larger clone; base qualities are not given.

The receptor was derived from a woman aged 30 to 39 in good health. Material: blood. The rearrangement joined TRBV4-1 to TRBJ2-5, and 7 junction bases match TRBD2. The sequence in DNA is TGCGCCAGCAGCCAAGGGTCTGCTGGCGGGAGTAACGAGACCCAGTACTTC. This encodes CASSQGSAGGSNETQYF.